These T cell receptor beta chains were read from a single sample in a study of shared clonotypes between healthy human individuals. Using immunoSEQ multiplex PCR, the repertoire was profiled, and TCRdb retains in-frame clones only, with some absent. Counted here are under 2,500,000 clones, approximately 95% occurring once; the ten biggest clones make up around 0.13%. The sequenced sample consisted of naive CD4+ T cells sorted from blood. The receptors were sampled from a man aged 18-30 years in good health. CDR3s include the opening cysteine and the closing phenylalanine or tryptophan. A D gene is named only where the DNA matches it firmly.

j_gene | d_gene | len | v_gene | CDR3nt | CDR3aa
TRBJ2-6 | TRBD1 | 21 | TRBV5-1 | TGCGCCAGCAGCTTGGTCCGAGACAGGGCGGCTCTTTTCTCTGGGGCCAACGTCCTGACTTTC | CASSLVRDRAALFSGANVLTF
TRBJ1-5 | TRBD1 | 14 | TRBV25-1 | TGTGCCAGCAGCCAGACAGGGGGGAGTCAGCCCCAGCATTTT | CASSQTGGSQPQHF
TRBJ2-3 | TRBD2 | 14 | TRBV7-9 | TGTGCCGGGGGACTAGCGGGCGGCACAGATACGCAGTATTTT | CAGGLAGGTDTQYF
TRBJ1-6 | - | 16 | TRBV27 | TGTGCCAGCAGTTTAGTACCAGAGTTAACTCGTTCACCCCTCCACTTT | CASSLVPELTRSPLHF
TRBJ1-5 | TRBD1 | 16 | TRBV27 | TGTGCCAGCAGTAAACGGACAGGGGGACTCAATCAGCCCCAGCATTTT | CASSKRTGGLNQPQHF
TRBJ2-1 | - | 11 | TRBV9 | TGTGCCAGCAGGGGAGGTAATGAGCAGTTCTTC | CASRGGNEQFF
TRBJ2-3 | TRBD1 | 16 | TRBV27 | TGTGCCAGCAGTTTCCGGGACAGGGGGATCTCAGATACGCAGTATTTT | CASSFRDRGISDTQYF
TRBJ2-7 | - | 14 | TRBV5-8 | TGTGCCAGCAGCGCGGGGCGGCTGGGCTACGAGCAGTACTTC | CASSAGRLGYEQYF
TRBJ2-3 | - | 15 | TRBV28 | TGTGCCAGCAGGTCAGCAGGGAAAGGGGCAGATACGCAGTATTTT | CASRSAGKGADTQYF
TRBJ2-1 | - | 13 | TRBV6-5 | TGTGCCAGCAGGCCCGGGTCGTACAATGAGCAGTTCTTC | CASRPGSYNEQFF
TRBJ1-1 | - | 14 | TRBV18 | TGTGCCAGCTCACCACCCACTGGACAGAATGAAGCTTTCTTT | CASSPPTGQNEAFF
TRBJ1-4 | - | 15 | TRBV7-2 | TGTGCCAGCAGCTTAGCGGGAAAGATTAATGAAAAACTGTTTTTT | CASSLAGKINEKLFF
TRBJ2-5 | - | 16 | TRBV5-5 | TGTGCCAGCAGCTTGACAGGTCCGGTCTCTCGAGAGACCCAGTACTTC | CASSLTGPVSRETQYF
TRBJ1-2 | TRBD1 | 14 | TRBV6-5 | TGTGCCAGCAACCTTTACCAGGGGGCATCAGGCTACACCTTC | CASNLYQGASGYTF
TRBJ2-3 | - | 14 | TRBV5-1 | TGCGCCTCGACAGCAATGGGGGGCACAGATACGCAGTATTTT | CASTAMGGTDTQYF
TRBJ2-7 | - | 14 | TRBV5-1 | TGCGCCAGCAGCTTGTCGGACAGAACCTACGAGCAGTACTTC | CASSLSDRTYEQYF
TRBJ2-7 | TRBD2 | 16 | TRBV30 | TGTGCCTGGAGTGAAGTCCGACTAGCGGGGTTCCACGAGCAGTACTTC | CAWSEVRLAGFHEQYF